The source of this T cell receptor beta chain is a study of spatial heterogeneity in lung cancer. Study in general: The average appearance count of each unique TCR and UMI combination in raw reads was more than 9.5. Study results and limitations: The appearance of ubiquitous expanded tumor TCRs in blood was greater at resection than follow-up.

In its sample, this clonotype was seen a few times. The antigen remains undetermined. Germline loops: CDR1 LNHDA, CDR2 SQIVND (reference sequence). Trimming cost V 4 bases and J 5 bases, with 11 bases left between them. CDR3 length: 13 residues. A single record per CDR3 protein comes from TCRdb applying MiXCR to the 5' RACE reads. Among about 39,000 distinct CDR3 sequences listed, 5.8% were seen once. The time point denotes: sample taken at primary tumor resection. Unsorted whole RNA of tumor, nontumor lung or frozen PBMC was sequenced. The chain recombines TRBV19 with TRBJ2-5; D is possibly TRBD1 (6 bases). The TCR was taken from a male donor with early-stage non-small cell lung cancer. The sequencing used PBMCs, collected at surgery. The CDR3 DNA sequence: TGTGCCAGTAGTACCACAGGGAAGGAGACCCAGTACTTC. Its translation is CASSTTGKETQYF.